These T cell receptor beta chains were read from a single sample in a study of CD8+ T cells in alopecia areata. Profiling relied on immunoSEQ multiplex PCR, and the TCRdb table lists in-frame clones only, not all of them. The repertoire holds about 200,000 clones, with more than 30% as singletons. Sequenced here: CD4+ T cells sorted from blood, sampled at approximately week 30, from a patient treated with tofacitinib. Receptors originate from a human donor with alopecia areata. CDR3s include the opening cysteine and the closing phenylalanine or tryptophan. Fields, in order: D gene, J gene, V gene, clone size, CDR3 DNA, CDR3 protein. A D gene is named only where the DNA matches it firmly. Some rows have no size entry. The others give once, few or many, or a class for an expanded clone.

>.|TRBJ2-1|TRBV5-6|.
TGTGCCAGCAGCTTGGAGTCGGGAGAGGTCTACAATGAGCAGTTCTTC
CASSLESGEVYNEQFF
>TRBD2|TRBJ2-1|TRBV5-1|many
TGCGCCAGCAGCGCCGTACTAGCGGGGCCGTACAATGAGCAGTTCTTC
CASSAVLAGPYNEQFF
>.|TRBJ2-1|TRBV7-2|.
TGTGCCAGCAGCTTAGCACTAGTTCGGAATGAGCAGTTCTTC
CASSLALVRNEQFF
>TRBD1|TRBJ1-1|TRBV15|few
TGTGCCACCAGCAGGGAGACAGGGACGGAGGCTTTCTTT
CATSRETGTEAFF
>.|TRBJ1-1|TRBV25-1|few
TGTGCCAGCAGTGCTCATCAGGGTTGGGCTGAAGCTTTCTTT
CASSAHQGWAEAFF
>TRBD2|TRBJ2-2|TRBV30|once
TGTGCCTGGAGTTTCACTAGCGGGAGGGCCGGGGAGCTGTTTTTT
CAWSFTSGRAGELFF
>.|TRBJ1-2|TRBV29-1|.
TGCAGCTCCAGCGACCCGGGCGGCTATGGCTACACCTTC
CSSSDPGGYGYTF
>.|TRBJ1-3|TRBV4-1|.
TGCGCCAGCAGCGTACCCGCGTCTGGAAACACCATATATTTT
CASSVPASGNTIYF
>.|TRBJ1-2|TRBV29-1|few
TGCAGCGTGGAGGAGAACTATGGCTACACCTTC
CSVEENYGYTF
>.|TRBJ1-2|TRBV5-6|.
TGTGCCAGCAGCTTGGACGCTAGAGGCTACACCTTC
CASSLDARGYTF
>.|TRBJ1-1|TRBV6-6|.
TGTGCCAGCAGTTACTCGAGGGGGATGAACACTGAAGCTTTCTTT
CASSYSRGMNTEAFF
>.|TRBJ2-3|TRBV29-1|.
TGCAGCGTATACTACACAGATACGCAGTATTTT
CSVYYTDTQYF
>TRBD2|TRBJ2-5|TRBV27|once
TGTGCCAGCAGCCGTATGGGGGGGGAAGAGACCCAGTACTTC
CASSRMGGEETQYF
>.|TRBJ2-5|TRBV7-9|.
TGTGCCAGCAGCTTAACAGGGATGGGGGAGACCCAGTACTTC
CASSLTGMGETQYF
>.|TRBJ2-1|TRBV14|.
TGTGCCAGCAGCCAAGATTTAGTTTACAATGAGCAGTTCTTC
CASSQDLVYNEQFF
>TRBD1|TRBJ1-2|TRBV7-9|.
TGTGCCAGCAGCCTCGGGACAGGGAAGGAAGGCTACACCTTC
CASSLGTGKEGYTF
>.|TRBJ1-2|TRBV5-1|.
TGCGCCAGCAGCTGGGGATCGCCCGGGGTTGGCTACACCTTC
CASSWGSPGVGYTF
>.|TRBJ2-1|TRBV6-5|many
TGTGCCAGCAGTTACTCAAAGAAACCTGTCGGTGAGCAGTTCTTC
CASSYSKKPVGEQFF
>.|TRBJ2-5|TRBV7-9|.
TGTGCCAGCAGCATACAGGTTCGGGAGACCCAGTACTTC
CASSIQVRETQYF
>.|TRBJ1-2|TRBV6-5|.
TGTGCCAGCAGTGAAGTCCAGGGAGGAGGCTACACCTTC
CASSEVQGGGYTF
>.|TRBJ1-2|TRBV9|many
TGTGCCAGCAGCGTAGAGGCGAACCTTAACTATGGCTACACCTTC
CASSVEANLNYGYTF
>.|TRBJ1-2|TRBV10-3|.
TGTGCCATCAGCCCGGGACAAGAAAACTATGGCTACACCTTC
CAISPGQENYGYTF
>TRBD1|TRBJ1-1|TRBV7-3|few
TGTGCCAGCAGCTTAGGGGGACAGGTGAACACTGAAGCTTTCTTT
CASSLGGQVNTEAFF
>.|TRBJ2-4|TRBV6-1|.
TGTGCCAGCAGGGCCATACAGGGCCCAACAAACATTCAGTACTTC
CASRAIQGPTNIQYF
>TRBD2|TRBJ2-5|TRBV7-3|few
TGTGCCAGCAGCCTGACTAGCGGGGAGACCCAGTACTTC
CASSLTSGETQYF
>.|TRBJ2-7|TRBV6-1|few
TGTGCCAGCAGTACAGGGACGCTAAACTACGAGCAGTACTTC
CASSTGTLNYEQYF
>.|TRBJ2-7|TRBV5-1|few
TGCGCCAGCAGCTTGGAGGCGTTGTCCCACGAGCAGTACTTC
CASSLEALSHEQYF
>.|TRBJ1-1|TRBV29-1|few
TGCAGCGTTGCGAGACAGGAATTGGACACTGAAGCTTTCTTT
CSVARQELDTEAFF
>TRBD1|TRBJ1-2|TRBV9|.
TGTGCCAGCAGCGCGCCGACAGGGGTCGGCTATGGCTACACCTTC
CASSAPTGVGYGYTF
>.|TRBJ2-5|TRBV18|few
TGTGCCAGCTCACCAACAGGCCAAGAGACCCAGTACTTC
CASSPTGQETQYF
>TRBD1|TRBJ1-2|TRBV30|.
TGTGCCTGGAGTTCCGGGACAGTACATGGCTACACCTTC
CAWSSGTVHGYTF
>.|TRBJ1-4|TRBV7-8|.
TGTGCCAGCAGACCTTCCGGTCTCGGCAGGGAGAATGAAAAACTGTTTTTT
CASRPSGLGRENEKLFF
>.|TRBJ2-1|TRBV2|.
TGTGCCAGCAAGGAACAGGGTATCGTTTACAATGAGCAGTTCTTC
CASKEQGIVYNEQFF
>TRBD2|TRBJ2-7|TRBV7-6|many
TGTGCCAGCAGCTCTCCGGGACTAGCGTGGGAGCAGTACTTC
CASSSPGLAWEQYF
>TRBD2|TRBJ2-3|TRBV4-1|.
TGCGCCAGCAGCCAAGACTCCGGGACTAGCGGCACAGATACGCAGTATTTT
CASSQDSGTSGTDTQYF
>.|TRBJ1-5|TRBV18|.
TGTGCCAGCTCAGGCGATCGGAAAGGATATTCGTACGATCAGCCCCAGCATTTT
CASSGDRKGYSYDQPQHF
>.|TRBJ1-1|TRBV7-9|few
TGTGCCAGCAGCCGACAGGCCGAGACTGAAGCTTTCTTT
CASSRQAETEAFF
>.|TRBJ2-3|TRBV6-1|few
TGTGCCAGCAGACCCTATGGGGCAGATACGCAGTATTTT
CASRPYGADTQYF
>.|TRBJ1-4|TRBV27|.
TGTGCCAGCAGTCGACAGCTGATGTATGAAAAACTGTTTTTT
CASSRQLMYEKLFF
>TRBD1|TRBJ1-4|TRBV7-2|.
TGTGCCAGCAGTTCCCTTACAGGGGGCAGAGAAAAACTGTTTTTT
CASSSLTGGREKLFF
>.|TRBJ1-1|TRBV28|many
TGTGCCAGCAGTTTGTCCACTGAAGCTTTCTTT
CASSLSTEAFF
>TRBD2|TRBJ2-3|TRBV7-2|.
TGTGCCAGCAGCTTAGCGCTACTAGCGGGGGTCACAGATACGCAGTATTTT
CASSLALLAGVTDTQYF
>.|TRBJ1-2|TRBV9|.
TGTGCCAGCAGCGTAGGACAGTATGGCTACACCTTC
CASSVGQYGYTF
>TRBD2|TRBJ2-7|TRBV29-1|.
TGCAGCGTTGAGGCTAGCGGGAGGAACGAGCAGTACTTC
CSVEASGRNEQYF
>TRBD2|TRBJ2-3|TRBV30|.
TGTGCCTGGGGGACTAGAAAGACAGATACGCAGTATTTT
CAWGTRKTDTQYF
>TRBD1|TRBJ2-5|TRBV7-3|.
TGTGCCAGCAGCCTAAGTGGGGACAGGGGGCCGGAGACCCAGTACTTC
CASSLSGDRGPETQYF
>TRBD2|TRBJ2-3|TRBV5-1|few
TGCGCCAGCAGCTGGAAACTAGCGGGAGAGCAGTATTTT
CASSWKLAGEQYF
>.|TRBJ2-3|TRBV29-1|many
TGCAGCGTTATACAGGGATGGTCAGATACGCAGTATTTT
CSVIQGWSDTQYF
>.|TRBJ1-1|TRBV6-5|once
TGTGCCAGCAGTTACTCGAGTGGAGGGTTTGGGGAAGCTTTCTTT
CASSYSSGGFGEAFF
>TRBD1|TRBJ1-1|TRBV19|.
TGTGGGACAGGGGGCTTTGGTGAAGCTTTCTTT
CGTGGFGEAFF
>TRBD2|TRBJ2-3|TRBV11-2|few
TGTGCCAGCGTGAAGGGGACTAGTCGGTATTTT
CASVKGTSRYF
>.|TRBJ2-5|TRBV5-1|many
TGCGCCAGCAGCTTGGGGCCGGGAGCTGGGAAGACCCAGTACTTC
CASSLGPGAGKTQYF
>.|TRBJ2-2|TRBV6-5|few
TGTGCCAGCAGAAGCCAATCCTGGAACACCGGGGAGCTGTTTTTT
CASRSQSWNTGELFF
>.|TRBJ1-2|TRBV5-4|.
TGTGCCAGCAGCTTGGTGGCAGGGGTTGGCTACACCTTC
CASSLVAGVGYTF
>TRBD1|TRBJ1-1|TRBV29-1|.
TGCAGCGGTGGACAGGGAGAAGCTTTCTTT
CSGGQGEAFF